This TCR beta chain was sequenced for a study of blood T cell repertoires in COVID-19. Germline-derived CDR1 and CDR2 are SNHLY and FYNNEI. Trimming pared 6 bases from V and 3 bases from J, leaving 11 bases between. There are 14 residues in the CDR3. Participant-reported clinical history was the basis for cohort assignment. Here immunoSEQ multiplex PCR was the method, and the copy in TCRdb shows in-frame clones only, minus some. The table includes about half a million clones, about 88% detected once. The clonotype comes from a woman in her sixties who had recovered from COVID-19. Material: PBMCs or T cells enriched from blood (not recorded which). J is TRBJ1-4 and V is TRBV2, with D perhaps TRBD1 (5 bases). CDR3 sequence reads: CASSLTGANEKLFF. CDR3 coding DNA: TGTGCCAGCAGCCTAACAGGCGCTAATGAAAAACTGTTTTTT.